The TCR beta chain under discussion was sequenced for a study of shared clonotypes between healthy human individuals. About the study: Three plates each covered CD4 naive and memory; CD8 naive two, CD8 memory one.

Remarks on this clone: Its antigen remains unidentified.

Original analysis: Filtering differed for immunoSEQ, which gave only junction sequences without quality scores. Clones were sequenced by immunoSEQ multiplex PCR, and TCRdb holds only the in-frame ones, with some missing. The V and J calls and clone size were taken over from that table, and D and trimming were inferred from the DNA. The sample includes about 1 million clones, around four fifths seen only once; the top ten take about 1.5%. Regarding the study as a whole: Among non-shared clonotypes, generation probabilities were lower than among those shared by all four donors. Shared clonotypes: about 5.3% naive CD4, under 4% naive CD8, 2.3% memory CD4, more than 0.3% memory CD8.

The germline V gene encodes CDR1 SQVTM and CDR2 ANQGSEA. V was trimmed by 7 bases and J by 3 bases, leaving 22 bases between them. The CDR3 spans 15 residues. The sequence was obtained from a young man in good health. Source material: memory CD4+ T cells sorted from blood. Stated subset: CD45RA-negative fraction. This chain connects TRBV29-1 to TRBJ2-7, with D hard to call. The DNA for the CDR3 is TGCAGCGCCGAAAGGCCTCCCCCTCGGGTCTACGAGCAGTACTTC. Encoded protein: CSAERPPPRVYEQYF.